Below, 5 T cell receptor beta chains from the same sample are listed, as sequenced in a study of response to subunit inactivated influenza vaccine. TCRdb itself ran the RT-PCR reads through MiXCR, one entry per CDR3 protein. The data show a few hundred thousand distinct CDR3 sequences, about 10% seen once. A further study also used this sample, focusing on T cells expressing NK-cell markers. From that study: Template switching by 5'RACE with UMIs generated the TCR beta cDNA.

Sample: PBMCs from blood, taken on the day of vaccination. These receptors were taken from a man between 50 and 59 years old who received an inactivated influenza vaccine.

The CDR3 reads CSASGQGLYSNQPQHF. The CDR3 DNA reads as TGCAGTGCTAGTGGACAGGGTTTATATAGCAATCAGCCCCAGCATTTT. V gene TRBV20-1 combines with J gene TRBJ1-5; 8 bases map to TRBD1. This CDR3 has 16 residues. V trimming: 3 bases; J trimming: 0 bases; junction bases outside the gene matches: 7. Germline V gene data show CDR1 as DFQATT and CDR2 as SNEGSKA (reference sequence).

The chain employs TRBV12-3 or TRBV12-4 and TRBJ2-3; D gene uncertain. The CDR3 sequence is 16 residues long. V was cut by 3 bases and J by 0 bases, with 13 bases left in between. The CDR3 DNA follows: TGTGCCAGCAGTTTTGGCGGCCTCTTTAGCACAGATACGCAGTATTTT. This encodes CASSFGGLFSTDTQYF.

This CDR3 is CASSMSSGPPYNEQFF. DNA of the CDR3: TGTGCCAGTAGTATGTCTAGCGGTCCACCCTACAATGAGCAGTTCTTC. The V call is TRBV19, the J call TRBJ2-1; TRBD2 agrees at 7 bases. This CDR3 has 16 amino acids. Germline V CDR1 and CDR2: LNHDA, SQIVND (reference sequence). Trimming removed 3 bases from V and 2 bases from J; junction bases left unmatched: 7.

This clonotype was recorded many times. The gene calls are TRBV6-1 and TRBJ2-7; 8 nucleotides agree with TRBD2. The germline V gene has CDR1 MNHNS and CDR2 SASEGT. The CDR3 totals 15 residues. With V trimmed by 5 bases and J by 2 bases, 8 bases remained unmatched. The CDR3 reads CASSRQREFPYEQYF. The CDR3 DNA sequence: TGTGCCAGCAGTCGACAGCGGGAGTTCCCCTACGAGCAGTACTTC.

A few counts support this clonotype. This chain uses TRBV7-9 with TRBJ2-3, with 8 positions matching TRBD2. V dropped 4 bases and J dropped 1; count of bases not matched to a gene: 4. The CDR3 contains 15 residues. CDR1 SEHNR and CDR2 FQNEAQ come from the germline V gene (reference sequence). The chain's CDR3 is CASSSGLVRTDTQYF. DNA of the CDR3: TGTGCCAGCAGCTCGGGACTAGTACGCACAGATACGCAGTATTTT.